This T cell receptor beta chain was identified during a study of blood T cell repertoires in COVID-19. About the study: Samples came from the United States, Italy and Spain, spanning acute and convalescent COVID-19. Sources were T cells, B-cell-depleted T cells, or PBMCs; the material itself was cDNA or gDNA.

Assay used: immunoSEQ multiplex PCR; TCRdb lists only in-frame clones, some missing. The sample lists some 700,000 clones, about 90% occurring once. Germline CDR1 reads MNHEY; CDR2 reads SMNVEV (reference sequence). CDR3 length equals 16 residues. Trimming removed 6 bases from V and 9 bases from J; junction bases left unmatched: 12. The specimen sequenced was peripheral blood. The sequence derives from a woman younger than 35 with acute or convalescent COVID-19. This chain connects TRBV27 to TRBJ2-3, with 13 bases lining up with TRBD2. The CDR3 sequence is CASSQGGLAGIETQYF. CDR3 nucleotide sequence: TGTGCCAGCAGCCAAGGGGGACTAGCGGGGATTGAGACGCAGTATTTT.